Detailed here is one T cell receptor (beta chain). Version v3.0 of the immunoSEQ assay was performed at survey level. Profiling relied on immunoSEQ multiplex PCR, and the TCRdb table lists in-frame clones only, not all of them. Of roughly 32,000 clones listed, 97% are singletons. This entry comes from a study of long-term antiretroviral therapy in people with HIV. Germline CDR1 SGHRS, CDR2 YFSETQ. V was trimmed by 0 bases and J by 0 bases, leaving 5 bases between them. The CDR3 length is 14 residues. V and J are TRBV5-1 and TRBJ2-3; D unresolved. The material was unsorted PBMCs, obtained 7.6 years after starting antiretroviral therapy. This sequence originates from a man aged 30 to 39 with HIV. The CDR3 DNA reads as TGCGCCAGCAGCTTGGAGATAAGCACAGATACGCAGTATTTT. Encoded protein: CASSLEISTDTQYF. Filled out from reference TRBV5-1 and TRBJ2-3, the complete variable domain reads KAGVTQTPRYLIKTRGQQVTLSCSPISGHRSVSWYQQTPGQGLQFLFEYFSETQRNKGNFPGRFSGRQFSNSRSEMNVSTLELGDSALYLCASSLEISTDTQYFGPGTRLTVL.